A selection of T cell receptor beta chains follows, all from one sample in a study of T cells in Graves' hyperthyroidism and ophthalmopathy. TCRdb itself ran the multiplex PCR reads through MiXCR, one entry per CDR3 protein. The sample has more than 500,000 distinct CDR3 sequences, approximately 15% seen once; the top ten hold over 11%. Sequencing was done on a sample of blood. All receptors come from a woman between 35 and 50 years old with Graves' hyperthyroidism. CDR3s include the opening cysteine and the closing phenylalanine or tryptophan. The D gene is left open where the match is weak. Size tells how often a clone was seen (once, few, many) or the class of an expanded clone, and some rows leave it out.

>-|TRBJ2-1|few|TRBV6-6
TGTGCCAGCAGTTACTCGTCCCCGCGGTACAATGAGCAGTTCTTC
CASSYSSPRYNEQFF
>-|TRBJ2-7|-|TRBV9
TGTGCCAGCAGCGTAGAAGACAGTTACTACGAGCAGTACTTC
CASSVEDSYYEQYF
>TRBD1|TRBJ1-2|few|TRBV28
TGTGCCAGCAGTCCCCCGGGGACAGGGATGAGGTATGGCTACACCTTC
CASSPPGTGMRYGYTF
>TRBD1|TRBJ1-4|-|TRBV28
TGTGCCAGCAGTCCCTGGACAGGGGGCCAAAATGAAAAACTGTTTTTT
CASSPWTGGQNEKLFF
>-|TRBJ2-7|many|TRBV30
TGTGCCTGGTTAAACCAGGGTGTCAGCTACGAGCAGTACTTC
CAWLNQGVSYEQYF
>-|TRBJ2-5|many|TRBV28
TGTGCCAGCAGCGCGCACAGGGCGCCGGAGACCCAGTACTTC
CASSAHRAPETQYF
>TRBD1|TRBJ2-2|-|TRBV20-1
TGCAGTGCTCAAATTCCAGGGGGCTCCGGGGAGCTGTTTTTT
CSAQIPGGSGELFF
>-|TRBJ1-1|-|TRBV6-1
TGTGCCAGCACCTTAGGGTGGGCTGGAACTGAAGCTTTCTTT
CASTLGWAGTEAFF
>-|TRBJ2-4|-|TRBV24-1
TGTGCCACCAGTGATTTCGACAAAAACATTCAGTACTTC
CATSDFDKNIQYF
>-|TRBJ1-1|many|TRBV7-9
TGTGCCAGTACAGAACTTAAGAACACTGAAGCTTTCTTT
CASTELKNTEAFF
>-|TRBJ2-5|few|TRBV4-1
TGCGCCAGCAGCCAAGCAGGACAGTATGATGAGACCCAGTACTTC
CASSQAGQYDETQYF
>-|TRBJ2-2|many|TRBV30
TGTGCCTGGAGTGTCCTGAACACCGGGGAGCTGTTTTTT
CAWSVLNTGELFF
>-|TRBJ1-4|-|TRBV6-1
TGTGCCACCAGGAATGACGGACTCCTTAATGAAAAACTGTTTTTT
CATRNDGLLNEKLFF
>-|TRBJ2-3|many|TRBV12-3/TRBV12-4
TGTGCCAGCAGTTTACCAGGGCTCTTTCTAGATACGCAGTATTTT
CASSLPGLFLDTQYF
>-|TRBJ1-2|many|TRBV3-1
TGTGCCAGCAGCCAAGAGGGATATCCTAAGTATGGCTACACCTTC
CASSQEGYPKYGYTF
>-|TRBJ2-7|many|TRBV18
TGTGCCAGCTCACGGCAGCCAAACTCCTACGAGCAGTACTTC
CASSRQPNSYEQYF
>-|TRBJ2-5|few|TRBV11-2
TGTGCCAGCAGCTTAGATACGGGGGAGAAAGAGACCCAGTACTTC
CASSLDTGEKETQYF
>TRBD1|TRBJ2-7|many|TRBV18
TGTGCCAGCTCACCTCTTCCAGGGGGCTCCTCCTACGAGCAGTACTTC
CASSPLPGGSSYEQYF